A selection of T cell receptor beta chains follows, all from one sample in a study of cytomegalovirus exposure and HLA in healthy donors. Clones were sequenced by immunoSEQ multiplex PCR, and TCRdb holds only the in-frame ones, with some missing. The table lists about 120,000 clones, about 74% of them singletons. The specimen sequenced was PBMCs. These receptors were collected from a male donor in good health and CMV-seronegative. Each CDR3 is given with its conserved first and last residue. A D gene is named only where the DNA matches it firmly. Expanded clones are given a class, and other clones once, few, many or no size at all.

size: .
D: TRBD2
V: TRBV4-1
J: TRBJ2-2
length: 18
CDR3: CASSQDWAGGANTGELFF
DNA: TGCGCCAGCAGCCAAGATTGGGCGGGAGGGGCGAACACCGGGGAGCTGTTTTTT

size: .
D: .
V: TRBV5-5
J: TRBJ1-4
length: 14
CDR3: CASNPVGGNEKLFF
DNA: TGTGCCAGCAACCCGGTCGGGGGGAATGAAAAACTGTTTTTT

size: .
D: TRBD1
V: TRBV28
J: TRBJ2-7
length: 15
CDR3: CASSLYGTGSYEQYF
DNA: TGTGCCAGCAGTTTGTACGGGACAGGGTCCTACGAGCAGTACTTC

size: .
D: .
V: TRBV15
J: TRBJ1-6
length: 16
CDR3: CATSQEGAPRNSPLHF
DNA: TGTGCCACCTCTCAGGAGGGTGCCCCAAGGAATTCACCCCTCCACTTT

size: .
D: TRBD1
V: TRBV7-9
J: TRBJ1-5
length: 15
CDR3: CASGTTGEGNQPQHF
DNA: TGTGCCAGCGGGACGACAGGGGAAGGCAATCAGCCCCAGCATTTT

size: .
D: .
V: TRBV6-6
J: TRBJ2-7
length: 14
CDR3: CASSYSAGPYEQYF
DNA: TGTGCCAGCAGTTACTCGGCAGGGCCCTACGAGCAGTACTTC

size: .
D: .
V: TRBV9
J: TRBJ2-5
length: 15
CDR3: CASSLASSRPETQYF
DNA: TGTGCCAGCAGCTTGGCGAGTAGCCGACCGGAGACCCAGTACTTC

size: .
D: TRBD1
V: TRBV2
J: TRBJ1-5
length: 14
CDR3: CASQGGGRNQPQHF
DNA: TGTGCCAGTCAGGGGGGAGGACGAAATCAGCCCCAGCATTTT

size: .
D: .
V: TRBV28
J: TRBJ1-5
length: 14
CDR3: CASSLVGSNQPQHF
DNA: TGTGCCAGCAGTTTAGTCGGGAGCAATCAGCCCCAGCATTTT

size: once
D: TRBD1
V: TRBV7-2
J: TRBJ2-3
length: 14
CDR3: CASRHSGQGDTQYF
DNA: TGTGCCAGCAGGCACTCGGGACAGGGCGATACGCAGTATTTT

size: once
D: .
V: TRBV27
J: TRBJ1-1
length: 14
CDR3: CASSLYGEGTEAFF
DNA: TGTGCCAGCAGTTTATACGGGGAGGGAACTGAAGCTTTCTTT

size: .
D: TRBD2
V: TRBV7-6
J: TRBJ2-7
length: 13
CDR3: CASSLGGRDEQYF
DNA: TGTGCCAGCAGCTTAGGCGGGAGGGACGAGCAGTACTTC

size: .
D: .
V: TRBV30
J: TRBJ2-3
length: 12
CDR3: CAWSSRADTQYF
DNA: TGTGCCTGGAGTAGCAGGGCAGATACGCAGTATTTT

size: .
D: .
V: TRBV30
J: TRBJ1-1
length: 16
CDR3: CAWMGGWRSLGAEAFF
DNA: TGTGCCTGGATGGGGGGTTGGCGGTCCCTGGGGGCTGAAGCTTTCTTT

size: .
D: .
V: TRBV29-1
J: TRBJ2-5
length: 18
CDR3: CSVARGGGEAGGLETQYF
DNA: TGCAGCGTTGCCCGGGGTGGGGGGGAGGCAGGGGGCTTAGAGACCCAGTACTTC

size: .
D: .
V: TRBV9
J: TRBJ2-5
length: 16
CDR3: CASSVGGWRDLETQYF
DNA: TGTGCCAGCAGCGTAGGAGGTTGGCGGGATTTAGAGACCCAGTACTTC

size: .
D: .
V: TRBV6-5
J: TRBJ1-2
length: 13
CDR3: CASSARVNYGYTF
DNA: TGTGCCAGCAGTGCCAGGGTAAACTATGGCTACACCTTC

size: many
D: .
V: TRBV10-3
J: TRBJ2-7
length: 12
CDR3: CAISEGAGEQYF
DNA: TGTGCCATCAGTGAAGGGGCCGGCGAGCAGTACTTC

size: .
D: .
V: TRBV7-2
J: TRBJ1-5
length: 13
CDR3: CASSLSSVGPQHF
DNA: TGTGCCAGCAGCTTAAGTAGTGTCGGGCCCCAGCATTTT

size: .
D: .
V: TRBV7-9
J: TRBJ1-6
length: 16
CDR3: CASSPGSANIYSPLHF
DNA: TGTGCCAGCAGCCCGGGGTCCGCCAATATTTATTCACCCCTCCACTTT

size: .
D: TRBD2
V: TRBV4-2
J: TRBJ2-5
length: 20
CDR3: CASSQARGLAVNSEQETQYF
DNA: TGTGCCAGCAGCCAAGCGCGGGGACTAGCGGTTAACTCGGAACAAGAGACCCAGTACTTC

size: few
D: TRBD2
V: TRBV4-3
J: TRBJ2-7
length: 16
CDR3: CASSPAIAGETYEQYF
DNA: TGCGCCAGCAGCCCAGCAATAGCGGGGGAGACCTACGAGCAGTACTTC

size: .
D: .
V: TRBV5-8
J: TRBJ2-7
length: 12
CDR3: CASSASSYEQYF
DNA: TGTGCCAGCAGCGCGTCCTCCTACGAGCAGTACTTC

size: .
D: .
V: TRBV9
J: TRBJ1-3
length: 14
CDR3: CASSVDRAGNTIYF
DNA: TGTGCCAGCAGCGTAGACAGAGCTGGAAACACCATATATTTT

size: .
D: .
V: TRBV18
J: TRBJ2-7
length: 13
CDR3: CASSSGLGYEQYF
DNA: TGTGCCAGCTCATCAGGGTTAGGCTACGAGCAGTACTTC

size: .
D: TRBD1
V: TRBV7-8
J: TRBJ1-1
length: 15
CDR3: CASSPFDRVNTEAFF
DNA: TGTGCCAGCAGCCCTTTCGACAGGGTTAACACTGAAGCTTTCTTT

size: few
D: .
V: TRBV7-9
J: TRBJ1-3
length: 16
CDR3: CASSPGDWSSGNTIYF
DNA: TGTGCCAGCAGCCCGGGGGACTGGAGCTCTGGAAACACCATATATTTT

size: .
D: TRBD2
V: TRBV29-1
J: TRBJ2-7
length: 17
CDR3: CSVLRLAGGKLSYEQYF
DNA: TGCAGCGTTCTCCGACTAGCGGGGGGGAAGCTATCCTACGAGCAGTACTTC

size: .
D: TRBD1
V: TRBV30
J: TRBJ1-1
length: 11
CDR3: CAWGGTVEAFF
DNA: TGTGCCTGGGGCGGGACAGTTGAAGCTTTCTTT

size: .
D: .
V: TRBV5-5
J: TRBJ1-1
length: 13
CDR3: CASTQGWNTEAFF
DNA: TGTGCCAGCACTCAGGGTTGGAACACTGAAGCTTTCTTT

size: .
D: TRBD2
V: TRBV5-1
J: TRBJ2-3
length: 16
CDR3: CASSLGVAGHTDTQYF
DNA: TGCGCCAGCAGCTTGGGGGTAGCGGGACACACAGATACGCAGTATTTT

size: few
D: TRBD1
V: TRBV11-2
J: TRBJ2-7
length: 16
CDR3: CASSLWGGQGGLGPYF
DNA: TGTGCCAGCAGCCTCTGGGGGGGACAGGGCGGGTTGGGACCATACTTC

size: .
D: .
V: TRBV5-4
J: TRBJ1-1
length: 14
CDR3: CASSLRQGNTEAFF
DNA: TGTGCCAGCAGCCTGAGGCAGGGGAACACTGAAGCTTTCTTT

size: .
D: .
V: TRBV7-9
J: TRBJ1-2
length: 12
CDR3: CASSLGQNGYTF
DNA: TGTGCCAGCAGCTTAGGACAGAATGGCTACACCTTC

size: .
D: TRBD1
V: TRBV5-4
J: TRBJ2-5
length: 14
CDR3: CASATDRGQETQYF
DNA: TGTGCCAGCGCGACGGACAGGGGACAAGAGACCCAGTACTTC

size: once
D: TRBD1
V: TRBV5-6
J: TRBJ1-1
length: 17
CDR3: CASSAGQGLLIRTEAFF
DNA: TGTGCCAGCAGCGCAGGACAGGGGCTTCTGATTAGAACTGAAGCTTTCTTT

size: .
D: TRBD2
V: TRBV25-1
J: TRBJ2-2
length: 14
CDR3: CASSEGLDTGELFF
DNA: TGTGCCAGCAGTGAGGGACTAGACACCGGGGAGCTGTTTTTT

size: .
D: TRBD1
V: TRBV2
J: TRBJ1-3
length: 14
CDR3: CASSTTLGQGSIYF
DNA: TGTGCCAGCAGCACTACCCTGGGACAGGGGTCCATATATTTT

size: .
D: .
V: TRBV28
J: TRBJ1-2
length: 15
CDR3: CASSLPTTGGYSYTF
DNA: TGTGCCAGCAGTTTACCAACGACAGGCGGCTATAGCTACACCTTC

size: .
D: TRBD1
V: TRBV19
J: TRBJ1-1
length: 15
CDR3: CASSIFGTEVTEAFF
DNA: TGTGCCAGTAGTATTTTTGGGACAGAGGTAACTGAAGCTTTCTTT

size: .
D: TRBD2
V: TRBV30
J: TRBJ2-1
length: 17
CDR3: CAWSPSTTSGIHNEQFF
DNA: TGTGCCTGGAGCCCTTCGACCACTAGCGGGATACACAATGAGCAGTTCTTC

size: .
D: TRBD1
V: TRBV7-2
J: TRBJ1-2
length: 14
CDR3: CASSLDRALYGYTF
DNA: TGTGCCAGCAGTCTCGACAGGGCCCTCTATGGCTACACCTTC

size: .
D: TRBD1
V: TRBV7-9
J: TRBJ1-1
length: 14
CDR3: CSSSFRDRNTEAFF
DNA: TGTTCCAGCAGCTTCAGGGACAGGAACACTGAAGCTTTCTTT

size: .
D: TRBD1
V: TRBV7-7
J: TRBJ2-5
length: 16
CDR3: CASSRGGQGGQETQYF
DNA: TGTGCTAGCAGCCGCGGGGGACAGGGGGGACAAGAGACCCAGTACTTC

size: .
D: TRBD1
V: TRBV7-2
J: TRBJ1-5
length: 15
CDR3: CASSRDRAANQPQHF
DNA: TGTGCCAGCAGCAGAGACAGGGCAGCCAATCAGCCCCAGCATTTT

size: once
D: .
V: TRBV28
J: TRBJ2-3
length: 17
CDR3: CASSLWPLAGSTDTQYF
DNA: TGTGCCAGCAGTTTATGGCCCCTTGCGGGGAGCACAGATACGCAGTATTTT

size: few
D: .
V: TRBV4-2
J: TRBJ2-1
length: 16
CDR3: CASSPGLLGPYNEQFF
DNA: TGTGCCAGCAGCCCTGGACTACTGGGACCGTACAATGAGCAGTTCTTC

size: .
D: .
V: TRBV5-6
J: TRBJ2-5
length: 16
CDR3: CASSQTVPGYQETQYF
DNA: TGTGCCAGCAGCCAGACAGTCCCTGGGTACCAAGAGACCCAGTACTTC

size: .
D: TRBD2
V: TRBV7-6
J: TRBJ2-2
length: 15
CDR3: CASSLQRGDTGELFF
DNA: TGTGCCAGCAGCCTGCAGCGGGGGGATACCGGGGAGCTGTTTTTT